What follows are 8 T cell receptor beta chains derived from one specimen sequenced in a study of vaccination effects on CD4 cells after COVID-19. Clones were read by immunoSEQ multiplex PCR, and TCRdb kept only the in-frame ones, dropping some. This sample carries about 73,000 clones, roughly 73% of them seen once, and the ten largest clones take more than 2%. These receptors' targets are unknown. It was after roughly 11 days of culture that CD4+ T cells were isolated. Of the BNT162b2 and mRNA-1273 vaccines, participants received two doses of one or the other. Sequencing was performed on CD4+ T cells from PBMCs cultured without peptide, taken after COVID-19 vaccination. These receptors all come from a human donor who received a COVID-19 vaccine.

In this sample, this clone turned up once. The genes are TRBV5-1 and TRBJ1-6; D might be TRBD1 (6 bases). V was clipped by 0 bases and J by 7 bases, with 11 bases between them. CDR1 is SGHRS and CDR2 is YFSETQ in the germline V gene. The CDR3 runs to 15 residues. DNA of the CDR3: TGCGCCAGCAGCTTGGAAAACAGGGACAATTCACCCCTCCACTTT. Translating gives CASSLENRDNSPLHF.

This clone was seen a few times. DNA for the CDR3: TGCAGTGCTAGTGGGGCAGGGGCCATCAATCAGCCCCAGCATTTT. Its protein product is CSASGAGAINQPQHF. The chain recombines TRBV20-1 with TRBJ1-5; possible D gene TRBD1, 6 bases. Looked up from germline, CDR1 is DFQATT and CDR2 is SNEGSKA (reference sequence). CDR3 length equals 15 residues. V was pared by 3 bases and J by 3 bases, with 15 bases between.

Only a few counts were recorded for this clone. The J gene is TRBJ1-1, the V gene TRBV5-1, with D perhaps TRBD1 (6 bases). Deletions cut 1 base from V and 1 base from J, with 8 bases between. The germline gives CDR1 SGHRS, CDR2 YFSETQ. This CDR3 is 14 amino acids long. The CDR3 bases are TGCGCCAGCAGCTTGCAGGGGAGGAACACTGAAGCTTTCTTT. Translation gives CASSLQGRNTEAFF. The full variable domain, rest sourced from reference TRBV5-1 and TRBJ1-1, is KAGVTQTPRYLIKTRGQQVTLSCSPISGHRSVSWYQQTPGQGLQFLFEYFSETQRNKGNFPGRFSGRQFSNSRSEMNVSTLELGDSALYLCASSLQGRNTEAFFGQGTRLTVV.

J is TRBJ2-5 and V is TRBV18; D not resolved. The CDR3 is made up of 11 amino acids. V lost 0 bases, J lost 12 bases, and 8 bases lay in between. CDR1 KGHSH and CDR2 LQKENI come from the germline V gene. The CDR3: CASSPPGFKYF. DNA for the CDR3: TGTGCCAGCTCACCACCTGGCTTTAAGTACTTC.

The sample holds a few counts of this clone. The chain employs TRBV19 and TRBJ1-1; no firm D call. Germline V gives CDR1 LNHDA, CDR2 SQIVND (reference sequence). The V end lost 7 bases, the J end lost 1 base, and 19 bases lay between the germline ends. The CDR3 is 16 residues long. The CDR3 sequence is CASTMGSWTANTEAFF. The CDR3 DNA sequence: TGTGCCAGTACTATGGGTAGTTGGACGGCGAACACTGAAGCTTTCTTT.

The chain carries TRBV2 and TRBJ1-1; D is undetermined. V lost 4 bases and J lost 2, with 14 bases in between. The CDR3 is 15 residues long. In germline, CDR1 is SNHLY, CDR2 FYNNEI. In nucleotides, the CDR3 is TGTGCCAGCAGTGCGCACAGCCTACTAAACACTGAAGCTTTCTTT. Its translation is CASSAHSLLNTEAFF.

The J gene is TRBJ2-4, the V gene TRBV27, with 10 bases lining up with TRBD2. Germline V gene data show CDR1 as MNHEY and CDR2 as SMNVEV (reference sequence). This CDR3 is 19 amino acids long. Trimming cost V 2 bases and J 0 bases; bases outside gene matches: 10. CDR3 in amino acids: CASSLKVPSGGLAKNIQYF. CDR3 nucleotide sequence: TGTGCCAGCAGTTTAAAGGTCCCTAGCGGGGGATTAGCCAAAAACATTCAGTACTTC.

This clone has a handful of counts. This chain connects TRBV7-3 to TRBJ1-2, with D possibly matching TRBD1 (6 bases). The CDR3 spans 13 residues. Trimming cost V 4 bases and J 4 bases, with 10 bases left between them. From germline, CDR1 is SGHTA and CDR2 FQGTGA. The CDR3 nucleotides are TGTGCCAGCAGCTCAGGGGCCGGCTATGGCTACACCTTC. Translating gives CASSSGAGYGYTF. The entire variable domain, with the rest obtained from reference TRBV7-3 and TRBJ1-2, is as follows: GAGVSQTPSNKVTEKGKYVELRCDPISGHTALYWYRQSLGQGPEFLIYFQGTGAADDSGLPNDRFFAVRPEGSVSTLKIQRTERGDSAVYLCASSSGAGYGYTFGSGTRLTVV.